The source of this T cell receptor (beta chain) is a study of blood T cells in healthy people across ages. As to this clonotype: Antigen unknown.

Overall study findings and caveats: As naive T cell percentage varied, TCR beta diversity correlated strongly with it. Versus aged donors, long-lived donors had higher diversity and more naive CD4+ cells.

Donors each provided 8 to 10 milliliters of peripheral blood. Through a sample-barcoded 5' primer and a J-beta primer mix, a second PCR was run for 7 to 11 cycles. TCRdb called the 5' RACE reads again in MiXCR, with one record for every CDR3 protein. This sample has some 640,000 distinct CDR3 sequences, with over 45% found just once. The V end was cut by 0 bases, the J end by 14 bases, with 15 bases between. The CDR3 is made up of 14 amino acids. Germline V lookup: CDR1 SGHRS, CDR2 YFSETQ. Sequencing was done on a sample of blood. This TCR derives from a woman aged 55-69 years in good health. The chain joins TRBV5-1 to TRBJ1-6, with D tentatively TRBD1 (6 bases). CDR3 in DNA: TGCGCCAGCAGCTTGGGGCCAGGGGTTCCGGCCCTCCACTTT. Translated, it gives CASSLGPGVPALHF.